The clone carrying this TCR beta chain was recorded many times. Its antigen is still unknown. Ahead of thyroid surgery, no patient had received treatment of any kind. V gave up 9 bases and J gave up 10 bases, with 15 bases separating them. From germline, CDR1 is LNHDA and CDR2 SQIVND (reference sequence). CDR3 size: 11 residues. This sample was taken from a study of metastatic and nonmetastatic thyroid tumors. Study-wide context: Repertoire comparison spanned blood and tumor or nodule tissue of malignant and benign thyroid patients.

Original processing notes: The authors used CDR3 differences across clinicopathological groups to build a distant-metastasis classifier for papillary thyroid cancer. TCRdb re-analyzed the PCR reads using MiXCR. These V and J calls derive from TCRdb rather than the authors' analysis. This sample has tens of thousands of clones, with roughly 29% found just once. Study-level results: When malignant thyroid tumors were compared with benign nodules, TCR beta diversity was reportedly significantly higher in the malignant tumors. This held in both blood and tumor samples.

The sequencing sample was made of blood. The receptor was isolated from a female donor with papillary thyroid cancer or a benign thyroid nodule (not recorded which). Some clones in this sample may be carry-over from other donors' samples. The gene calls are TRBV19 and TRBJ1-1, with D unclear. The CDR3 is CASHSFWLAFF. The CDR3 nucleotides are TGTGCCAGCCACAGTTTCTGGCTAGCTTTCTTT.